These T cell receptor beta chains were read from a single sample in a study of T cell repertoires in cytomegalovirus infection. A single record per CDR3 protein comes from TCRdb applying MiXCR to the reads. The sample includes about 70,000 distinct CDR3 sequences, roughly 20% of them seen just once. No antigen has been identified for these receptors. This sample comprised CD8+ T cells from cultured PBMCs, obtained from culture after CMV antigen stimulation. All receptors derive from a human donor in good health (CMV status not recorded). Some clones in this sample may be carry-over from other donors' samples. Both conserved end residues are part of each CDR3. Fields, in order: clone size, V gene, J gene, D gene, CDR3 protein, CDR3 DNA. The D gene is left open where the match is weak. Clone size, where shown, is once, few, many, or a class for clones that have expanded.

size: .
V: TRBV6-5
J: TRBJ2-7
D: .
CDR3: CASSYVAGPSYEQYF
DNA: TGTGCCAGCAGTTATGTCGCGGGGCCCTCCTACGAGCAGTACTTC

size: .
V: TRBV15
J: TRBJ1-2
D: TRBD1
CDR3: CATSGNRGRTYGYTF
DNA: TGTGCCACCAGCGGGAACAGGGGGCGCACCTATGGCTACACCTTC

size: few
V: TRBV10-3
J: TRBJ2-3
D: TRBD2
CDR3: CASHRTPGLAGPRTDTQYF
DNA: TGTGCCTCACACCGGACTCCGGGACTAGCGGGGCCGCGCACAGATACGCAGTATTTT

size: few
V: TRBV28
J: TRBJ1-5
D: TRBD1
CDR3: CASSGKKTGRLNQPQHF
DNA: TGTGCCAGCAGCGGGAAAAAGACAGGGAGGTTAAATCAGCCCCAGCATTTT

size: .
V: TRBV6-2/TRBV6-3
J: TRBJ1-2
D: .
CDR3: CASRIRGESYGYTF
DNA: TGTGCCAGCAGGATCAGGGGAGAAAGCTATGGCTACACCTTC

size: .
V: TRBV6-1
J: TRBJ1-5
D: TRBD1
CDR3: CASTRDRVGNQPQHF
DNA: TGTGCCAGCACCCGCGACAGGGTCGGCAATCAGCCCCAGCATTTT

size: .
V: TRBV7-2
J: TRBJ1-4
D: .
CDR3: CASSSGGGSSEKLFF
DNA: TGTGCCAGCAGCTCCGGAGGAGGGTCTAGTGAAAAACTGTTTTTT

size: .
V: TRBV4-1
J: TRBJ2-7
D: .
CDR3: CASSQERTALPYEQYF
DNA: TGCGCCAGCAGCCAAGAGCGGACAGCTTTGCCCTACGAGCAGTACTTC

size: .
V: TRBV7-2
J: TRBJ1-2
D: .
CDR3: CASSPAHGQQTGTF
DNA: TGTGCCAGCAGCCCTGCTCACGGACAACAAACAGGGACCTTC

size: .
V: TRBV7-2
J: TRBJ2-7
D: TRBD2
CDR3: CASSPRLADPYEQYF
DNA: TGTGCCAGCAGCCCCAGACTAGCGGATCCCTATGAGCAGTACTTC

size: .
V: TRBV12-3/TRBV12-4
J: TRBJ2-7
D: TRBD2
CDR3: CASSPGLAMDYEQYF
DNA: TGTGCCAGCAGTCCGGGACTAGCGATGGACTACGAGCAGTACTTC

size: .
V: TRBV7-8
J: TRBJ2-3
D: TRBD2
CDR3: CASSFRTSGVTDTQYF
DNA: TGTGCCAGCAGCTTCAGGACTAGCGGGGTCACAGATACGCAGTATTTT

size: few
V: TRBV6-6
J: TRBJ1-6
D: TRBD1
CDR3: CASGTERVNSPLHF
DNA: TGTGCCAGCGGGACAGAGAGGGTAAATTCACCCCTCCACTTT

size: .
V: TRBV15
J: TRBJ1-4
D: .
CDR3: CATSSVGVPTNEKLFF
DNA: TGTGCCACCAGCAGCGTAGGGGTTCCAACTAATGAAAAACTGTTTTTT

size: few
V: TRBV2
J: TRBJ2-5
D: .
CDR3: CASRAGVRETQYF
DNA: TGTGCCAGCAGGGCAGGAGTTAGAGAGACCCAGTACTTC

size: few
V: TRBV12-3/TRBV12-4
J: TRBJ1-2
D: TRBD1
CDR3: CASSGQGDGYTF
DNA: TGTGCCAGCAGCGGACAGGGAGATGGCTACACCTTC

size: .
V: TRBV9
J: TRBJ2-5
D: .
CDR3: CASSVEGLRETQYF
DNA: TGTGCCAGCAGCGTAGAAGGACTCAGAGAGACCCAGTACTTC

size: few
V: TRBV27
J: TRBJ1-2
D: TRBD1
CDR3: CASSLSIRDRVSNYGYTF
DNA: TGTGCCAGCAGTTTATCGATCAGGGACAGAGTGTCTAACTATGGCTACACCTTC